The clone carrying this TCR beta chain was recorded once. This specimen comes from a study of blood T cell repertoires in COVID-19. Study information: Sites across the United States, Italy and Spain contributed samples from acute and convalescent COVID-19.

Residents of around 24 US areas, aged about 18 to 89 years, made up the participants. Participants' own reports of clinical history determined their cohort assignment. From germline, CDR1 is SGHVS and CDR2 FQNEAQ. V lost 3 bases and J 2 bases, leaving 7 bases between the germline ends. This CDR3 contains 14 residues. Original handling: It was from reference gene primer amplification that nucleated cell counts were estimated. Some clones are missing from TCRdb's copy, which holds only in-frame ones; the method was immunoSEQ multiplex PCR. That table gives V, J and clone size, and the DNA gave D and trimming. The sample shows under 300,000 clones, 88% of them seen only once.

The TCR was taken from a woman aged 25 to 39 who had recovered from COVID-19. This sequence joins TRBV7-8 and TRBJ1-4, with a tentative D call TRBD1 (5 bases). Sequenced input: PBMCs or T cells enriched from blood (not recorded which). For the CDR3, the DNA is TGTGCCAGCAGCTTCAGGGCGACTAATGAAAAACTGTTTTTT. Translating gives CASSFRATNEKLFF.